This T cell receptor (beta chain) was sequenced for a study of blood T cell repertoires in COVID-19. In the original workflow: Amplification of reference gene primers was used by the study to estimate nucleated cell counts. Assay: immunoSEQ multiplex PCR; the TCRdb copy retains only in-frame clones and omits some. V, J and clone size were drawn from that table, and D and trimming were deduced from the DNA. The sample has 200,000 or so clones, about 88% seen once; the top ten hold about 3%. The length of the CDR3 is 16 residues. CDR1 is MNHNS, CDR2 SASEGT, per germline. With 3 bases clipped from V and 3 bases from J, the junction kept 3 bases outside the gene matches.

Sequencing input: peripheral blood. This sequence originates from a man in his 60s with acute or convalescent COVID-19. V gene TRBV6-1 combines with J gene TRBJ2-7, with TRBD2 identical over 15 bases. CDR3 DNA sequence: TGTGCCAGCAGTGACGGGACTAGCGGGGGGATCTACGAGCAGTACTTC. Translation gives CASSDGTSGGIYEQYF.